The rows below give T cell receptor beta chains drawn from one sample of a study of cytomegalovirus exposure and HLA in healthy donors. Profiling relied on immunoSEQ multiplex PCR, and the TCRdb table lists in-frame clones only, not all of them. The sample records around 150,000 clones, 60% to 85% being singletons. Source material: PBMCs. Receptors were obtained from a man aged 50-59 years in good health and CMV-seropositive. The CDR3 runs from the conserved cysteine through the conserved F or W. D genes are given only for firm matches. Clone size is stated in some rows and not others, as once, few, many or a class when expanded.

size,V,D,J,CDR3,DNA
NA,TRBV7-8,NA,TRBJ2-3,CASSWGSTDTQYF,TGTGCCAGCAGCTGGGGCAGCACAGATACGCAGTATTTT
NA,TRBV29-1,TRBD1,TRBJ2-3,CSAGQGTSTDTQYF,TGCAGCGCGGGACAGGGAACTAGCACAGATACGCAGTATTTT
NA,TRBV5-1,TRBD2,TRBJ2-7,CASSTGLAGDSEQYF,TGCGCCAGCAGCACGGGACTAGCGGGAGATTCCGAGCAGTACTTC
NA,TRBV7-9,TRBD2,TRBJ2-5,CASIAGGLETQYF,TGTGCCAGCATAGCGGGAGGGCTGGAGACCCAGTACTTC
few,TRBV7-2,NA,TRBJ2-2,CASSFFRRDNTGELFF,TGTGCCAGCAGCTTCTTCCGCAGGGACAATACCGGGGAGCTGTTTTTT
NA,TRBV5-1,TRBD2,TRBJ2-5,CASSPTSGRGETQYF,TGCGCCAGCAGCCCGACTAGCGGGAGAGGAGAGACCCAGTACTTC
NA,TRBV27,TRBD1,TRBJ1-4,CASSPRGLTNEKLFF,TGTGCCAGCAGTCCGAGGGGGCTCACTAATGAAAAACTGTTTTTT
NA,TRBV7-8,NA,TRBJ1-5,CASSVGSQVGNQPQHF,TGTGCCAGCAGTGTTGGGAGTCAAGTTGGCAATCAGCCCCAGCATTTT
NA,TRBV2,TRBD2,TRBJ2-5,CASSDRSGNPQETQYF,TGTGCCAGCAGTGACCGTAGCGGGAACCCTCAAGAGACCCAGTACTTC
NA,TRBV4-1,NA,TRBJ2-3,CASSLTGVSTDTQYF,TGCGCCAGCAGCCTAACGGGAGTCAGCACAGATACGCAGTATTTT
NA,TRBV6-1,TRBD1,TRBJ2-7,CATNPDRGLTYEQYF,TGTGCCACCAACCCGGACAGGGGACTTACCTACGAGCAGTACTTC
NA,TRBV28,NA,TRBJ1-3,CASSFGLYSGNTIYF,TGTGCCAGCAGTTTTGGGCTTTACTCTGGAAACACCATATATTTT
NA,TRBV7-9,NA,TRBJ2-1,CASSLAGGAPNEQFF,TGTGCCAGCAGCTTAGCGGGAGGCGCCCCCAATGAGCAGTTCTTC
NA,TRBV6-1,NA,TRBJ1-2,CASSVGTF,TGTGCCAGCAGTGTCGGCACCTTC
NA,TRBV10-2,NA,TRBJ2-2,CASNAQYTGELFF,TGCGCCAGCAACGCACAGTACACCGGGGAGCTGTTTTTT
few,TRBV7-7,NA,TRBJ1-3,CASSFPRHCSGNTIYF,TGTGCTAGCAGCTTCCCGCGACACTGCTCTGGAAACACCATATATTTT
NA,TRBV5-1,TRBD1,TRBJ1-2,CASSWETGGYGYTF,TGCGCCAGCAGCTGGGAGACAGGGGGCTATGGCTACACCTTC
once,TRBV7-2,NA,TRBJ2-2,CASSLAAGASWGGELFF,TGTGCCAGCAGCTTAGCGGCAGGGGCCTCATGGGGCGGGGAGCTGTTTTTT
NA,TRBV6-5,NA,TRBJ2-1,CASSGTRGNNEQFF,TGTGCCAGCAGCGGGACTCGCGGGAATAATGAGCAGTTCTTC
NA,TRBV11-2,TRBD2,TRBJ2-7,CASRQVKREGREQYF,TGTGCCAGCAGACAAGTAAAGCGGGAGGGCCGCGAGCAGTACTTC
NA,TRBV9,NA,TRBJ1-1,CASSVDSQVTEAFF,TGTGCCAGCAGCGTAGACAGTCAGGTAACTGAAGCTTTCTTT
NA,TRBV28,TRBD1,TRBJ2-5,CASSLTGALRETQYF,TGTGCCAGCAGCTTGACAGGGGCTTTGCGGGAGACCCAGTACTTC
once,TRBV4-1,NA,TRBJ1-1,CASSPSGGTGNTEAFF,TGCGCCAGCAGCCCCTCCGGGGGAACTGGGAACACTGAAGCTTTCTTT
NA,TRBV30,NA,TRBJ1-5,CAWSKRGRVGNQPQHF,TGTGCCTGGAGTAAAAGGGGCAGGGTAGGAAATCAGCCCCAGCATTTT
NA,TRBV7-9,NA,TRBJ2-5,CSSSLVEGMETQYF,TGTTCCAGCAGCTTAGTGGAGGGTATGGAGACCCAGTACTTC
NA,TRBV6-1,NA,TRBJ2-4,CASSEKEEGPFQNIQYF,TGTGCCAGCAGTGAAAAGGAGGAGGGACCTTTCCAGAACATTCAGTACTTC
few,TRBV6-5,TRBD1,TRBJ1-6,CASSYDRANSPLHF,TGTGCCAGCAGCTACGACAGGGCAAATTCACCCCTCCACTTT
NA,TRBV5-1,NA,TRBJ1-3,CASSPNVAGNTIYF,TGCGCCAGCAGCCCTAATGTGGCTGGAAACACCATATATTTT
once,TRBV5-1,TRBD1,TRBJ1-2,CASSPPTGSYGYTF,TGCGCCAGCAGCCCCCCGACAGGGTCCTATGGCTACACCTTC
NA,TRBV11-2,TRBD2,TRBJ2-2,CASSFPRTSGRTGELFF,TGTGCCAGCAGCTTCCCCCGGACTAGCGGACGCACCGGGGAGCTGTTTTTT
NA,TRBV5-4,NA,TRBJ1-2,CASSLRGGAYGYTF,TGTGCCAGCAGCTTGAGGGGGGGCGCTTATGGCTACACCTTC
NA,TRBV30,TRBD1,TRBJ2-7,CAWRTTGTGLYEQYF,TGTGCCTGGAGGACCACCGGGACAGGCCTCTACGAGCAGTACTTC
once,TRBV7-7,NA,TRBJ2-1,CASSLDGGSEQFF,TGTGCTAGCAGCTTAGATGGGGGGAGTGAGCAGTTCTTC
NA,TRBV27,NA,TRBJ2-7,CASSPTGISAYEQYF,TGTGCCAGCAGCCCAACAGGGATTAGTGCCTACGAGCAGTACTTC
once,TRBV5-1,NA,TRBJ2-7,CASSPGAQATYEQYF,TGCGCCAGCAGCCCGGGTGCACAGGCGACCTACGAGCAGTACTTC
few,TRBV13,TRBD2,TRBJ2-7,CASSLKAPRGYITSGSNEQYF,TGTGCCAGCAGCTTAAAGGCCCCCCGGGGGTACATAACTAGCGGGAGTAACGAGCAGTACTTC
NA,TRBV18,NA,TRBJ2-5,CASSPFSETLQETQYF,TGTGCCAGCTCACCATTCTCTGAGACTTTACAAGAGACCCAGTACTTC
few,TRBV9,TRBD1,TRBJ2-7,CASSVVRGDRGVYEQYF,TGTGCCAGCAGCGTTGTTAGGGGGGACAGGGGCGTCTACGAGCAGTACTTC
NA,TRBV5-1,NA,TRBJ1-6,CASSLEQNYSPLHF,TGCGCCAGCAGCTTGGAACAGAATTATTCACCCCTCCACTTT
NA,TRBV5-3,NA,TRBJ2-3,CARSLRRGQGISTDTQYF,TGTGCCAGAAGCTTGCGCCGGGGTCAGGGGATTAGCACAGATACGCAGTATTTT
NA,TRBV5-8,NA,TRBJ2-1,CASRPLAGPYNEQFF,TGTGCCAGCAGACCTCTTGCGGGGCCCTACAATGAGCAGTTCTTC
NA,TRBV7-2,NA,TRBJ2-1,CASSLALALYNEQFF,TGTGCCAGCAGCTTAGCCCTAGCGCTGTACAATGAGCAGTTCTTC
NA,TRBV5-1,NA,TRBJ2-7,CASSLGGPYEQYF,TGCGCCAGCAGCTTGGGGGGGCCTTACGAGCAGTACTTC
NA,TRBV29-1,TRBD2,TRBJ2-1,CSVRLAGGRDEQFF,TGCAGCGTCCGACTAGCGGGAGGGAGGGATGAGCAGTTCTTC
NA,TRBV19,TRBD1,TRBJ1-5,CASFDQGAVNQPQHF,TGTGCCAGCTTTGACCAGGGGGCGGTCAATCAGCCCCAGCATTTT
once,TRBV7-3,TRBD2,TRBJ2-1,CASSLGLADYNEQFF,TGTGCCAGCAGCCTAGGACTAGCGGACTACAATGAGCAGTTCTTC
NA,TRBV5-1,TRBD2,TRBJ2-3,CASSAIAGAADTQYF,TGCGCCAGCAGCGCGATAGCGGGAGCAGCAGATACGCAGTATTTT
once,TRBV7-6,NA,TRBJ2-4,CASSSTSNIQYF,TGTGCCAGCAGCTCCACTAGTAACATTCAGTACTTC
NA,TRBV7-6,NA,TRBJ1-6,CASSSRLRGYSPLHF,TGTGCCAGCAGCTCTAGACTACGGGGGTACTCACCCCTCCACTTT